Below, one T cell receptor (beta chain) is given with its context. Its target is not known. Per germline, CDR1 MNHEY and CDR2 SVGAGI. The J segment lost 4 bases and the V segment lost 6 bases, leaving 7 bases of the junction unmatched. The CDR3 is 15 amino acids. Doses given second, at about 4 or about 12 weeks, were pooled. This sample was taken from a study of T cell responses to AZD1222 COVID-19 vaccine. Repertoires were generated with immunoSEQ multiplex PCR, while TCRdb's copy carries only in-frame clones and drops some. This sample has about 88,000 clones, with around 90% found just once. General observations from the study: The study identified only six AZD1222 recipients as seropositive at baseline.

The source was peripheral blood, collected 28 days after the second AZD1222 dose. This sequence joins TRBV6-5 and TRBJ2-2; TRBD1 aligns across 8 bases. The TCR comes from an adult who received the AZD1222 COVID-19 vaccine. The CDR3 DNA follows: TGTGCCAGCAGCTACGGACAGGGTGTCACCGGGGAGCTGTTTTTT. Encoded protein: CASSYGQGVTGELFF.